This T cell receptor (beta chain) appears in the sequencing data of a study of response to subunit inactivated influenza vaccine. Points from the study as a whole: Authors suggested few new T cells are recruited by each seasonal influenza vaccination.

From germline, CDR1 is SGHTA and CDR2 FQGTGA. The CDR3 sequence is 15 residues long. The ends were cut back, 4 bases at V and 2 bases at J, with 9 bases in the middle. About this clonotype: Its antigen remains unknown.

TCRdb re-called the RT-PCR reads through MiXCR, storing one row per CDR3 protein. Of roughly 700,000 distinct CDR3 sequences in the sample, approximately 15% were seen once. This clonotype was sampled from a man aged 50-60 years who received an inactivated influenza vaccine. The chain has TRBV7-3 and TRBJ2-6; no reliable D call. The material was PBMCs from blood, obtained 14 to 15 days before vaccination. The CDR3 protein is CASSSGPAGANVLTF. CDR3 DNA: TGTGCCAGCAGCTCCGGACCCGCTGGGGCCAACGTCCTGACTTTC.